This T cell receptor beta chain was recorded in a study of regulatory T cells in long-lasting Graves disease (dated by TCRdb to about 2021). Background on the whole study: Patients with newly diagnosed Graves' disease had been on antithyroid drugs for under 3 months. This study used TCR sequencing and RNA sequencing of peripheral blood to compare persistent Graves' disease patients against newly diagnosed Graves' disease patients. The study took place in China and was registered as a clinical trial. A total of about 33 samples were covered by TCR sequencing, comprising roughly 13 persistent and around 20 newly diagnosed Graves' disease patients.

What the research found in general, with its limitations: A larger number of public clonotypes was shared among persistent patients (approximately 3,000) than among newly diagnosed patients (roughly 1,000). Peripheral blood alone was examined, since thyroid tissue, which constituted the primary lesion, could not be accessed. The authors acknowledged the small sample size as a limitation that may reduce accuracy. Only the TCR beta chain was sequenced and analyzed. Compared with newly diagnosed patients, patients with persistent Graves' disease had lower TCR Shannon entropy and fewer highly expanded clones, which suggests clonal expansion. Persistent disease showed preferential use of TRBV28, TRBJ1-2 and TRBJ2-5, whereas newly diagnosed disease favored TRBV20-1 and TRBJ2-1.

In its sample, this clonotype was seen many times. What this receptor recognizes is not known. Base qualities are not recorded, but no much larger clone differs from it by a single base. The library came from multiplex PCR. Sequencing was performed on an Illumina HiSeq 4000. TCR beta libraries were built with iRepertoire HTBI primers and Arm-PCR amplification of CDR3 regions. PCR products were gel purified before sequencing. Concerning the study's data processing: A total of fewer than 70 TRBV and 14 TRBJ segments were identified across samples and were used for gene usage analysis of CDR3 amino acid clonotypes. COPE and FqMerger were used to merge the filtered high-quality paired reads into contigs. Contigs were aligned with BLAST to IMGT TRBV, TRBD and TRBJ reference genes, and CDR3 was defined per IMGT. Any clonotype with a frequency above 0.1% was classified as a highly expanded clone. Shannon entropy served as the measure of repertoire diversity, while the Gini coefficient captured V-J evenness. Public clonotypes were defined as clonotypes shared by more than one individual. TCRdb applied fastp at Q25 and MiXCR to the public reads, then kept only in-frame beta chains. Entries that share a CDR3 protein sequence are merged under the most common genes and DNA. Clone size and V and J calls follow TCRdb, not the original study. The sample contains under 800,000 distinct CDR3 sequences, roughly 15% of them found a single time. The top ten hold 15% to 20% of the sample.

Reading from cysteine to phenylalanine, the CDR3 counts 15 amino acids. Of all the DNA, just the CDR3 is kept, 45 bases in frame from base 1. The junction carries 15 bases between V and J, which are trimmed by 3 bases and 4 bases respectively. CDR1 and CDR2 (MNHEY, SMNVEV) derive from the germline V gene (reference sequence). Per the publication, the time point label means: newly diagnosed GD, antithyroid drugs for less than 3 months. For both TCR sequencing and RNA sequencing, RNA was extracted from PBMCs in TRIzol. Graves' disease was diagnosed according to American Thyroid Association guidelines. Recruitment of patients was carried out at an endocrinology department in Xi'an, China. Each patient gave around 9 milliliters of peripheral blood, collected in an EDTA anticoagulant tube. PBMCs were isolated by Ficoll Paque Plus density gradient separation without further T cell sorting. RNA quality was checked with an Agilent 2100 Bioanalyzer and agarose gel, and concentration with a NanoDrop 2000.

A further study also used this sample, focusing on T cells in Graves' hyperthyroidism and ophthalmopathy. The second study, in turn, reports: A patient counted as having stable Graves' hyperthyroidism if no progression to ophthalmopathy occurred over 18 months of follow-up. The hyperthyroidism patients were between 18 and 65 years old and newly diagnosed, with a disease duration of less than 2 months. Patients with uncontrolled infections, other autoimmune diseases, pregnancy or lactation were excluded. Diagnoses were established on the basis of clinical symptoms, serum thyroxine and TRAb, thyroid ultrasound, and orbital computed tomography. The first round of RT-PCR for the TCR CDR3 was performed with the HTBI primer set and the Qiagen OneStep RT-PCR kit. Most expanded thyroid clonotypes (frequency above 0.001) were also detected in blood, a finding suggesting that blood repertoires may reflect thyroid immune responses. In cross-validation, a model built on a 13 V-J signature told ophthalmopathy apart from stable hyperthyroidism with over 85% sensitivity and 81% to 82% specificity, and in testing the same model reached 80%/75%. In validation, the model predicted progression to ophthalmopathy a median of roughly 6.5 months before onset, with approximately 68% sensitivity and 72.22% specificity. To identify TCR V-J signatures that set the groups apart, the researchers used a discovery cohort of about a hundred patients, made up of around 40 with Graves' ophthalmopathy and some 55 with stable Graves' hyperthyroidism. Prospective prediction of ophthalmopathy was tested in an independent validation cohort consisting of 18 hyperthyroidism patients and 17 patients who later progressed to ophthalmopathy. The roughly 91 discovery patients were randomly divided into training and test sets at a 7:3 ratio. The study also compared thyroid tissue and blood T-cell repertoires from about six Graves' hyperthyroidism patients. Following sampling, methimazole starting at 30 mg daily was given to hyperthyroidism patients, and high-dose intravenous methylprednisolone was given to ophthalmopathy patients. The libraries were constructed in a second round of multiplex PCR and then size-selected and purified. Libraries were sequenced paired-end with 100 bp reads on an Illumina HiSeq2000. Raw data were processed with SOAPnuke, discarding reads with adapters, uncalled bases, mean Phred below 15, or no exact constant-primer or identifier match. High-quality paired reads were merged with COPE v1.2.5, and unique nucleotide sequences were defined as clonotypes. MiTCR v1.1 was used to align the clonotypes against IMGT TRBV, TRBD and TRBJ reference segments. The analysis was restricted to V-J combinations with a frequency above 0.0001, which together covered just over 98% of the repertoires. A TCS score was defined as the ratio of F50 (clonal expansion) to E x V (chaos), with BLOSUM62-based TCRdist applied between CDR3 peptides within each V-J. Welch's t-statistics and random forest reduced roughly 540 V-J features to 13, which were used in a naive Bayes classifier (R e1071). No statistical method was used to fix the sample size in advance, and group allocation was not hidden from the investigators. The paper describes TCR Vbeta CDR3 sequencing of 120 to 150 peripheral blood samples, made up of about 41 ophthalmopathy patients, roughly 72 hyperthyroidism patients and 17 progressor patients.

The sequence joins TRBV27 to TRBJ1-2; the D gene is not confidently resolved. The sample was peripheral blood mononuclear cells (PBMCs), taken at new diagnosis, from a patient treated with antithyroid drugs. The receptor's source is a young woman with Graves disease. Donor details come from another sample of the same person, matched by shared clones. The sequenced DNA is TGTGCCAGCAGTTTGCGGGGTTCAGCCAGCTATGGCTACACCTTC. Its protein reads: CASSLRGSASYGYTF.